Sequencing of this TCR beta chain was carried out in a study of cytotoxic CD8 clonotypes in ibrutinib-treated CLL. This CDR3 is built from 15 residues. Germline-derived CDR1 and CDR2 are SQVTM and ANQGSEA. The V segment lost 6 bases and the J segment 6 bases; nucleotides outside the gene matches: 15. Sequencing was designed to attain a depth spanning 1 in 200,000 to 1 in 1 million T cells. Using immunoSEQ multiplex PCR, the repertoire was profiled, and TCRdb retains in-frame clones only, with some absent. The table shows about 160,000 clones, with over 65% occurring only once. This chain joins TRBV29-1 and TRBJ2-7; TRBD2 agrees at 9 bases. This sample comprised PBMCs, obtained after 12 months of ibrutinib treatment. The clonotype was recovered from a human donor with chronic lymphocytic leukemia. CDR3 loop: CSVLPLSGSTSEQYF. CDR3 nucleotide sequence: TGCAGCGTCTTGCCCCTTAGCGGGAGTACGAGCGAGCAGTACTTC.